Listed below are T cell receptor beta chains from one sample, sequenced in a study of vaccination effects on CD4 cells after COVID-19. No antigen has been assigned to these receptors. Method: immunoSEQ multiplex PCR; TCRdb's copy keeps in-frame clones and lacks some. The sample has about 57,000 clones; 78% are singletons. The specimen comprised CD4+ T cells from PBMCs cultured without peptide, sampled after COVID-19 vaccination. These receptors originate from a human donor who received a COVID-19 vaccine. Both conserved end residues are part of each CDR3. Fields, in order: D gene, J gene, V gene, clone size, CDR3 DNA, CDR3 protein. A D gene is named only where the DNA matches it firmly. Clone size appears in some rows only: once, few, many, or a class for an expanded clone.

- | TRBJ1-1 | TRBV3-1/TRBV3-2 | - | TGTGCCAGCAGCCAAGATCCCGTGACGAACACTGAAGCTTTCTTT | CASSQDPVTNTEAFF
- | TRBJ2-5 | TRBV6-5 | - | TGTGCCAGCAGTTACAGTGGAGGGGAAGAGACCCAGTACTTC | CASSYSGGEETQYF
- | TRBJ1-2 | TRBV5-4 | few | TGTGCCAGCAGCCCCGACGGCTTTAACTATGGCTACACCTTC | CASSPDGFNYGYTF
TRBD1 | TRBJ2-7 | TRBV7-2 | - | TGTGCCAGCAGCTTAGGACAGGGGAGGCGCGAGCAGTACTTC | CASSLGQGRREQYF
TRBD1 | TRBJ1-2 | TRBV10-3 | - | TGTGCCATTCGGACAGGAGGGGACTATGGCTACACCTTC | CAIRTGGDYGYTF
TRBD2 | TRBJ2-3 | TRBV6-2/TRBV6-3 | - | TGTGCCAGCAGTTACTCGATAGCGGGGGGCTTCACAGATACGCAGTATTTT | CASSYSIAGGFTDTQYF
- | TRBJ2-1 | TRBV5-1 | - | TGCGCCAGCAGCTTGGTGTTTTCGGCTAGCCTTCGCAATGAGCAGTTCTTC | CASSLVFSASLRNEQFF
- | TRBJ1-6 | TRBV4-1 | - | TGCGCCAGCAGCCAAGAAGGAGGTCGGTGGTCACCCCTCCACTTT | CASSQEGGRWSPLHF
- | TRBJ1-4 | TRBV7-9 | - | TGTGCCAGCAGCCAAGTGGTTGCTGAAAAACTGTTTTTT | CASSQVVAEKLFF
- | TRBJ1-5 | TRBV12-5 | - | TGTGCTAGTGGTTTGGTTATAGGGAAAAGCAATCAGCCCCAGCATTTT | CASGLVIGKSNQPQHF
- | TRBJ1-1 | TRBV28 | - | TGTGCCAGCCAAACCCACACCCTCGAGGCTTTCTTT | CASQTHTLEAFF
- | TRBJ1-2 | TRBV19 | few | TGTGCCAGTAGTATCAGGTCTGATGGCTACACCTTC | CASSIRSDGYTF
TRBD1 | TRBJ2-2 | TRBV7-2 | - | TGTGCCAGCAGCCCACAGGGGACGAACACCGGGGAGCTGTTTTTT | CASSPQGTNTGELFF
- | TRBJ1-2 | TRBV4-2 | few | TGTGCCAGCAGCCAAGACGGATATGGCTACACCTTC | CASSQDGYGYTF
- | TRBJ2-5 | TRBV6-2/TRBV6-3 | - | TGTGCCAGCAGTTTTCGTGGACTGATAGGGCCGAAAGAGACCCAGTACTTC | CASSFRGLIGPKETQYF
TRBD2 | TRBJ2-1 | TRBV19 | - | TGTGCCAGTAGTATGGGGGGGAACGATGAGCAGTTCTTC | CASSMGGNDEQFF
TRBD2 | TRBJ2-7 | TRBV11-2 | - | TGTGCCAGCAGCTTGGGACTAGCGGGGGCCTACGAGCAGTACTTC | CASSLGLAGAYEQYF
TRBD2 | TRBJ2-1 | TRBV11-2 | - | TGTGCCAGCAGCTTAAGCGGGAGGGGCAGCTCCTACAATGAGCAGTTCTTC | CASSLSGRGSSYNEQFF